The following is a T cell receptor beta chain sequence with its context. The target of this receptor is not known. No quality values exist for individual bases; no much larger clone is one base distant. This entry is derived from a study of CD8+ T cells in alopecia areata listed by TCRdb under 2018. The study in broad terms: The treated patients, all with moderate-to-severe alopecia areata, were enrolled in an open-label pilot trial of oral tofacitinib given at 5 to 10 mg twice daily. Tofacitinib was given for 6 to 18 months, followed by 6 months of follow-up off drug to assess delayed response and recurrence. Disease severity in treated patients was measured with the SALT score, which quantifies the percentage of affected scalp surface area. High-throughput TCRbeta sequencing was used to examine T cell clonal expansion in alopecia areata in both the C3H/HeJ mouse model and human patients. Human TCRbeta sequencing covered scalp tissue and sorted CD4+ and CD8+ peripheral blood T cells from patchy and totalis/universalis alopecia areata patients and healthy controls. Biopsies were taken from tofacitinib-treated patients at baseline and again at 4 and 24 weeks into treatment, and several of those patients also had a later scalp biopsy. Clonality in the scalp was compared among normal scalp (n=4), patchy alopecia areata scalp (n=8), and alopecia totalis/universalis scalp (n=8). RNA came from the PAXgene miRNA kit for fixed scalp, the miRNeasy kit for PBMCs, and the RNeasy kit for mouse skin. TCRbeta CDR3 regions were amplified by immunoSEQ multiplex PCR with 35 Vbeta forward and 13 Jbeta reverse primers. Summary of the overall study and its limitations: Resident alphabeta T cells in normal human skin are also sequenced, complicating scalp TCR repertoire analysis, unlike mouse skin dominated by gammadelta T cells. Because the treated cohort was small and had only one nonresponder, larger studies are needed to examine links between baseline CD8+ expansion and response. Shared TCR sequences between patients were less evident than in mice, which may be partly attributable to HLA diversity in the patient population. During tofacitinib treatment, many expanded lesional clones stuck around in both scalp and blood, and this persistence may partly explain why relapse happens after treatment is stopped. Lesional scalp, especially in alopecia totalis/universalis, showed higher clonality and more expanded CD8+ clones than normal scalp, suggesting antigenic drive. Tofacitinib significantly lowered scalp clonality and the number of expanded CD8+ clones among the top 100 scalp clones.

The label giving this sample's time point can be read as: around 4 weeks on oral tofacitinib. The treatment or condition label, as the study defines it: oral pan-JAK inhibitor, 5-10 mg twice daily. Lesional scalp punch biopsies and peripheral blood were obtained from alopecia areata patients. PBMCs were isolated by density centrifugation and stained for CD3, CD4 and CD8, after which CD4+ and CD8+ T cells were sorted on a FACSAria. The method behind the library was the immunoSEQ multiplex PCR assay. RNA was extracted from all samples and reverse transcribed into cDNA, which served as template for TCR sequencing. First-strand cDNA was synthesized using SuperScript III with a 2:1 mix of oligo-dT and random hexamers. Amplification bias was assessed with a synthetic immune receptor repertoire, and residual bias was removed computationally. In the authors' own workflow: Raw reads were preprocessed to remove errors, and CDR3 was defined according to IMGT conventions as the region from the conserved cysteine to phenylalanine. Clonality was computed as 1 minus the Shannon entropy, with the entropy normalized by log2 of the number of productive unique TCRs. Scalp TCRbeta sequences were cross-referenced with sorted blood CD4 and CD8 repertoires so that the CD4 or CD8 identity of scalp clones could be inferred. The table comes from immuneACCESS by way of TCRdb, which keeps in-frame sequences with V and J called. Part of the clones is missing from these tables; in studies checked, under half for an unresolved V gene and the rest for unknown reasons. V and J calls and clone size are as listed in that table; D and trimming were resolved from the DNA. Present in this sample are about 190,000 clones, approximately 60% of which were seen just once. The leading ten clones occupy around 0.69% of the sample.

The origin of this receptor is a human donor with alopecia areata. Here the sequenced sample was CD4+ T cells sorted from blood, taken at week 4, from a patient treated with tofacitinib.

The CDR3 corresponds to CAWSSGLNQPQHF. The DNA sequence reads TGTGCCTGGAGTTCAGGGCTCAATCAGCCCCAGCATTTT. The rearranged chain carries TRBV30 and TRBJ1-5; matching of 5 bases hints at TRBD1 as the D gene. The CDR3 runs 13 amino acids, cysteine and phenylalanine included. Only the CDR3 part of the read is kept: 39 bases, read in frame from the first base. Based on the germline V gene (reference sequence), the CDR1 and CDR2 sequences are GTSNPN and SVGIG. V is clipped by 2 bases and J by 3 bases, and the sequence between their germline boundaries is 8 bases long. The full variable domain, completed from the reference TRBV30 and TRBJ1-5 proteins outside the CDR3, reads SQTIHQWPATLVQPVGSPLSLECTVEGTSNPNLYWYRQAAGRGLQLLFYSVGIGQISSEVPQNLSASRPQDRQFILSSKKLLLSDSGFYLCAWSSGLNQPQHFGDGTRLSIL.